This TCR beta chain appears in the sequencing data of a study of Ad26.COV2.S vaccination and SARS-CoV-2 variants. Points from the study as a whole: Reportedly, after vaccination the spike-specific CD8+ and CD4+ T cell responses displayed substantial breadth.

Sequenced by immunoSEQ multiplex PCR; TCRdb stores in-frame clones only, minus some. The table has 440,000 or so clones, roughly 88% seen once; the top ten hold approximately 4.3%. Treatment reported: roughly 20 received Ad26.COV2.S at low or high dose, single or two shots; a few received placebo; per-sample allocation not given. The samples were gathered on day 63 after the first injection of vaccine or placebo. With respect to this clone: Its specificity is unknown.

The CDR3 has 12 residues. The germline CDR1 and CDR2 sequences are LNHDA and SQIVND (reference sequence). With 0 bases removed from V and 6 bases from J, the gap between germline ends came to 2 bases. This rearrangement joins TRBV19 to TRBJ2-2; D gene unclear. The sequence was obtained from a person between 18 and 65 years old who received the Ad26.COV2.S COVID-19 vaccine or a placebo. This sample comprised peripheral blood, obtained in a trial of Ad26.COV2.S vaccine versus placebo. In nucleotides, the CDR3 is TGTGCCAGTAGTATAGAGGCCGGGGAGCTGTTTTTT. It yields the protein CASSIEAGELFF.